The T cell receptor (beta chain) under discussion was sequenced for a study of blood T cell repertoires in COVID-19. Background on the study: Samples representing acute and convalescent COVID-19 were sourced from the United States, Italy and Spain.

One Seattle source followed patients from active infection through their disease course. Measured with immunoSEQ multiplex PCR; TCRdb has only the in-frame clones, and not every one. The table includes approximately 300,000 clones, 90% detected once. Sequencing input: peripheral blood. The source of this sequence is a woman in her forties or fifties with COVID-19, enrolled during active disease.

CDR3: CASSIGTGGFDQETQYF. The CDR3 DNA is TGTGCCAGCAGCATCGGGACAGGGGGCTTCGACCAAGAGACCCAGTACTTC. This rearrangement joins TRBV9 to TRBJ2-5; 12 bases are shared with TRBD1. With 4 bases clipped from V and 0 bases from J, the junction kept 7 bases outside the gene matches. Per germline, CDR1 SGDLS and CDR2 YYNGEE. This CDR3 region has 17 residues.